Listed below are T cell receptor beta chains from one sample, sequenced in a study of control samples from healthy donors and cancer patients. The protocol was immunoSEQ multiplex PCR, while the TCRdb copy is restricted to in-frame clones and leaves out a portion. There are approximately 68,000 clones in the sample; nearly 85% occur only once, and more than 15% lies in the top ten. The material sequenced was blood. The receptors come from a man aged 60-69 years in good health. Both conserved end residues are part of each CDR3. Each record gives: V gene, J gene, CDR3 protein.

V: TRBV29-1
J: TRBJ1-4
CDR3: CSVQQGNGATNEKLFF

V: TRBV20-1
J: TRBJ2-7
CDR3: CSASWGQGAFEQYF

V: TRBV18
J: TRBJ1-1
CDR3: CASSLGQGMNTEAFF

V: TRBV7-2
J: TRBJ2-7
CDR3: CASSPTSGSAFSHEQYF

V: TRBV7-7
J: TRBJ2-2
CDR3: CASSLEVSTGELFF

V: TRBV6-1
J: TRBJ1-6
CDR3: CASSEADRGNSPLHF

V: TRBV5-6
J: TRBJ2-7
CDR3: CASSLYFGDRVYEQYF

V: TRBV19
J: TRBJ2-5
CDR3: CASSTGTSGRETQYF

V: TRBV2
J: TRBJ1-2
CDR3: CASRLEGYTF

V: TRBV29-1
J: TRBJ1-1
CDR3: CSVEVKGPNTEAFF

V: TRBV7-2
J: TRBJ1-1
CDR3: CASSVGRMNTEAFF

V: TRBV28
J: TRBJ1-1
CDR3: CASSQGYPNTEAFF

V: TRBV6-2/TRBV6-3
J: TRBJ1-5
CDR3: CASSTTQGQPQHF

V: TRBV4-2
J: TRBJ2-1
CDR3: CASSQDRGNPEQFF

V: TRBV18
J: TRBJ2-1
CDR3: CASSPLGGKNSYNEQFF

V: TRBV3-1/TRBV3-2
J: TRBJ1-2
CDR3: CASSQDGGYGYTF

V: TRBV28
J: TRBJ2-5
CDR3: CASNMGQGIETQYF

V: TRBV7-9
J: TRBJ2-3
CDR3: CASSLGQGSTDTQYF

V: TRBV5-1
J: TRBJ2-5
CDR3: CASSHSDRAGETQYF

V: TRBV7-2
J: TRBJ2-7
CDR3: CASSPRTSGIYEQYF

V: TRBV6-6
J: TRBJ2-7
CDR3: CASSRPGGTSGSYEQYF

V: TRBV28
J: TRBJ1-5
CDR3: CASSTRTNNQPQHF

V: TRBV18
J: TRBJ1-6
CDR3: CASSPSDSASSYNSPLHF

V: TRBV5-1
J: TRBJ2-1
CDR3: CASTPRQQGPDEQFF